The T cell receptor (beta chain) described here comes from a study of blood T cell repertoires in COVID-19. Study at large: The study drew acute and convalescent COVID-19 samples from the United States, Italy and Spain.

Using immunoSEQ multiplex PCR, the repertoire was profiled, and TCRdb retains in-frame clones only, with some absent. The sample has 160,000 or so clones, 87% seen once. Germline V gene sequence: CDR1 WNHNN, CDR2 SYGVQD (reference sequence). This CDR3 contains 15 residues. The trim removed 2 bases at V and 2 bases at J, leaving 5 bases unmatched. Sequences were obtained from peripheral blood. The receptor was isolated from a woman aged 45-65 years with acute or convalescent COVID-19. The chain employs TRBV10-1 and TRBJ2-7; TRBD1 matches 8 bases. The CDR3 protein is CASSEGTGSTYEQYF. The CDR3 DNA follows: TGCGCCAGCAGTGAGGGGACAGGTTCGACCTACGAGCAGTACTTC.